The 2 T cell receptor beta chains below were found in one sample sequenced in a study of blood T cell repertoires in COVID-19 (dated by TCRdb to the early 2020s). Libraries were made using the immunoSEQ multiplex PCR assay. Imported from immuneACCESS, the table was reduced by TCRdb to in-frame sequences with V and J called. These copies leave out some clones; in studies compared against another copy, an unresolved V gene accounts for under half, and the cause of the remainder is not known. For this sample there are tens of thousands of clones; roughly 82% appear just once. Clones ranked in the top ten supply approximately 5.3% of the sample. Material: peripheral blood. These receptors originate from a human donor in a cohort sampled during active COVID-19.

The V and J genes are TRBV5-6 and TRBJ1-2; TRBD1 matches at 10 bases. The CDR3 runs 16 residues. Germline assignment: CDR1 SGHDT and CDR2 YYEEEE. V dropped 2 bases and J dropped 4; count of bases not matched to a gene: 8. The CDR3 DNA reads as TGTGCCAGCAGCTTTCCGGGGACAGGGGACGTCTATGGCTACACCTTC. Translating gives CASSFPGTGDVYGYTF.

This clone was seen just once. The V gene is TRBV3-1 (or the pseudogene TRBV3-2), the J gene TRBJ2-1; 9 nucleotides align to TRBD2. CDR1 and CDR2 from the germline V gene are LGHDT and YNNKEL (reference sequence). This CDR3 has 17 amino acids. V lost 0 bases, J lost 4 bases, and 7 bases stayed unmatched. CDR3 bases: TGTGCCAGCAGCCAAGATTTGGCGGGGGGGGCTTACAATGAGCAGTTCTTC. It yields the protein CASSQDLAGGAYNEQFF.